This T cell receptor (beta chain) was sequenced for a study of T cell responses to AZD1222 COVID-19 vaccine. On the study more broadly: Second-dose intervals of approximately 4 or approximately 12 weeks were pooled. Points from the study as a whole: There were vaccine-associated CD4 TCRs across spike, dominant at 160-218 and 743-854. Repertoire sampling was restricted to post-peak T cell response timepoints.

Looked up from germline, CDR1 is MNHEY and CDR2 is SVGEGT. This CDR3 spans 15 amino acids. Trimming took off 2 bases at V and 4 bases at J, with 9 bases between the two ends. This table comes from immunoSEQ multiplex PCR, and its TCRdb copy is limited to in-frame clones, with some not included. The table lists tens of thousands of clones, about 88% of them singletons, with about 7% in the top ten. This clone is medium-sized in the sample. Antigen: not known. The sample here was peripheral blood, taken on day 0 of AZD1222 vaccination. The sequence came from an adult in good health. V is TRBV6-2 or TRBV6-3 and J is TRBJ2-6; D possibly matches TRBD1 or TRBD2 (5 bases each). CDR3 coding DNA: TGTGCCAGCAGTTACCGGGGCTCCGGGGCCAACGTCCTGACTTTC. It codes for CASSYRGSGANVLTF.